This entry describes one T cell receptor (beta chain). There is no known antigen for this receptor. There are no base qualities to consult, and no much larger clone falls within one base. Via the germline V gene (reference sequence), CDR1 is SEHNR and CDR2 FQNEAQ. The junction carries 12 bases between V and J, which are trimmed by 3 bases and 0 bases respectively. The cysteine opens and the phenylalanine closes a CDR3 of 17 amino acids. Only the CDR3 portion is preserved as DNA: 51 bases, with reading frame beginning at the first base. The sample is drawn from a study of control samples from healthy donors and cancer patients (dated by TCRdb to the early 2020s). Library method: the immunoSEQ multiplex PCR assay. TCRdb obtained this table from immuneACCESS and retained in-frame rearrangements with V and J assigned. These tables miss some clones; where compared with another copy, unresolved V genes account for less than half of the shortfall, and the remainder is unexplained. For this sample there are tens of thousands of clones; more than 70% appear just once. The ten largest clones take up roughly 13% of the sample.

The sample taken for sequencing was PBMCs. The chain was built from TRBV7-9 and TRBJ1-6, with no confidently assigned D gene. This receptor was identified in a woman aged 55-70 years with lung cancer. The CDR3 protein: CASSFGKISSYNSPLHF. Read as DNA, the sequence is TGTGCCAGCAGCTTTGGGAAAATCAGCTCCTATAATTCACCCCTCCACTTT.